The 26 T cell receptor beta chains listed next were all sequenced from one sample in a study of tumor-infiltrating lymphocytes in primary liver carcinoma. Both RNA and DNA were isolated together from approximately 22-30 mg of bulk tissue that had not been sorted. TCR beta cDNA came from approximately 0.55 ug total RNA, primed with a constant-region primer. Investigators got TCR beta libraries out of three nested multiplex PCR rounds, done with slightly modified ARM-PCR. TRBV1-TRBV30 forward primers and a C-beta reverse primer were used in the first two PCR rounds, which each ran for approximately 10 cycles. TCRdb passed the multiplex PCR reads through MiXCR, listing each CDR3 protein once. The sample carries 30,000 to 40,000 distinct CDR3 sequences, nearly 75% recorded once. Sequenced material: liver tumor tissue from sampling region 4. Subset defined: tumor region T4, right-lateral pole. All receptors come from a man aged 40-49 years with primary liver carcinoma and hepatitis B virus infection.

This sequence joins TRBV29-1 and TRBJ2-7, with a tentative D call TRBD2 (6 bases). CDR3 length: 15 amino acids. CDR1 SQVTM and CDR2 ANQGSEA come from the germline V gene. The CDR3 here is CIIEDAGGSSYEQYF. The CDR3 nucleotides read TGCATCATTGAAGATGCAGGAGGGAGCTCCTACGAGCAGTACTTC.

Comment on this clonotype: Germline and junction disagree at one end, which may indicate a read error. J is TRBJ2-1 and V is TRBV5-1; the match to TRBD1 covers 8 bases. Germline values: CDR1 SGHRS, CDR2 YFSETQ. This CDR3 is 15 amino acids long. The CDR3 DNA is TGCGCCAGCAGCTCTCAGGGGGCAGCCTGCAATAAGCAGTTCTTC. Translation: CASSSQGAACNKQFF.

Of note for this clonotype: Compared with germline, one end of the junction differs, possibly owing to a read error. The gene calls are TRBV4-3 and TRBJ2-5; D gene unclear. In germline, CDR1 is LGHNA, CDR2 YSLEER. The CDR3 consists of 13 residues. CDR3 loop: CASIQDRQRTQYF. The CDR3 nucleotides are TGTGCCAGCATCCAAGACCGACAAAGGACCCAGTACTTC.

Remarks on this clonotype: This CDR3 fails to terminate in the conserved phenylalanine or tryptophan, so it likely reflects a read error. The V call is TRBV5-1, the J call TRBJ2-5, with TRBD2 matching over 8 bases. This CDR3 is 17 amino acids long. V lost 4 bases, J lost 4 bases, and 15 bases stayed unmatched. Germline-derived CDR1 and CDR2 are SGHRS and YFSETQ. This CDR3 is CASSSGGLAGAAETQYS. The CDR3, as DNA: TGCGCCAGCAGCAGCGGCGGACTAGCAGGAGCCGCAGAGACCCAGTACTCC.

This clonotype was counted once. The chain recombines TRBV29-1 with TRBJ2-5; no clear D. In germline, CDR1 is SQVTM, CDR2 ANQGSEA. The CDR3 extends over 12 amino acids. The CDR3 DNA follows: TGCAGTGGTATGGGCGGTGGAGAGACCCAGTACTTC. Its translation is CSGMGGGETQYF.

This chain links TRBV6-2 or TRBV6-3 with TRBJ2-7, with 9 bases identical to TRBD2. V was pared by 7 bases and J by 4 bases, with 8 bases of the junction left unmatched. Per germline, CDR1 MNHEY and CDR2 SVGEGT. This CDR3 comprises 14 residues. The DNA for the CDR3 is TGTGCCAGCAAAAGACTGCGGGAGGGTTACGAGCAGTACTTC. This encodes CASKRLREGYEQYF.

This clonotype ranks as medium-sized. The rearrangement joins TRBV12-3 or TRBV12-4 to TRBJ2-7; 9 bases match TRBD1. J was trimmed by 5 bases and V by 3 bases; bases with no gene match: 5. The CDR3 has 14 amino acids. In nucleotides, the CDR3 is TGTGCCAGCAGTTTTTCGGGACAGGGAGACGAGCAGTACTTC. Its protein product is CASSFSGQGDEQYF.

The gene calls are TRBV11-1 and TRBJ2-2, with a weak D call TRBD1 (5 bases). Trimming cost V 4 bases and J 15 bases, with 24 bases left between them. The V gene's germline CDR1 is SGHAT and CDR2 FQDESV (reference sequence). The CDR3 extends over 15 amino acids. CDR3 DNA: TGTGCCAGCAGCTATACAGGACCTTTCTCCGGAGAGGTGTTTTTT. It specifies CASSYTGPFSGEVFF.

Regarding this clonotype: With a much larger clone just one base away, this may be a read error. V and J are TRBV9 and TRBJ2-5; TRBD2 is a possible D gene (5 bases). In germline, CDR1 is SGDLS, CDR2 YYNGEE. The CDR3 length is 12 residues. This CDR3 is CASSPGSETHYF. DNA of the CDR3: TGTGCCAGCAGCCCGGGGTCGGAGACCCATTACTTC.

A remark on this clonotype: Its ends do not fully match the called genes, so a read error is possible. The genes are TRBV5-8 and TRBJ2-7, with 10 nucleotides matching TRBD2. The CDR3 extends over 16 amino acids. The germline V gene encodes CDR1 SGHTS and CDR2 YDEGEE. The CDR3 sequence: CASSLSLAGTGSEKYF. DNA for the CDR3: TGTGCTAGCAGCTTGTCACTAGCGGGAACCGGGAGCGAGAAGTATTTC.

This clonotype is classed as medium-sized. This rearrangement joins TRBV5-4 to TRBJ1-4; no clear D gene. Germline V gives CDR1 SGHNT, CDR2 YYREEE (reference sequence). Trimming cost V 4 bases and J 1 base, with 11 bases left between them. The length of the CDR3 is 15 residues. For the CDR3, the DNA is TGTGCCAGCAGCCCAGGCGGCGGAACTAATGAAAAACTGTTTTTT. Encoded protein: CASSPGGGTNEKLFF.

About this clonotype: The final CDR3 position lacks the conserved phenylalanine or tryptophan, pointing to a likely read error. The chain links TRBV28 to TRBJ2-1; the match to TRBD2 covers 9 bases. The CDR3 totals 14 residues. Germline CDR1 and CDR2: MDHEN and SYDVKM. CDR3 nucleotides: TGTGCCAGCAGTTTCGGGCGGGAGGGCGATGACCAGTTCTTA. It encodes CASSFGREGDDQFL.

This clonotype counts as medium-sized. The chain carries TRBV28 and TRBJ1-2; 7 nucleotides line up with TRBD1. Trimming at V came to 3 bases and at J to 5 bases, leaving 3 bases not matched to a gene. Looked up from germline, CDR1 is MDHEN and CDR2 is SYDVKM. The CDR3 extends over 13 amino acids. CDR3 bases: TGTGCCAGCAGTTTGGAGGGGGCTTATGGCTACACCTTC. Translation gives CASSLEGAYGYTF.

This clonotype has only a few counts. Since the CDR3 does not end with the conserved phenylalanine or tryptophan, this likely comes from a read error. The J gene is TRBJ2-5, the V gene TRBV6-2 or TRBV6-3; D perhaps matches TRBD1 (6 bases). The CDR3 length is 14 residues. Germline CDR1 and CDR2: MNHEY and SVGEGT. The CDR3 DNA is TGTACCAGCAGTTCACGGACAGTTATGGAGACCCAGTACCTC. This sequence encodes CTSSSRTVMETQYL.

Turning to this clonotype: Germline is not matched at one junction end, which may reflect a read error. The chain couples TRBV29-1 to TRBJ2-7; a possible D gene is TRBD1 (5 bases). The CDR3 has 15 residues. Germline lookup yields CDR1 SQVTM and CDR2 ANQGSEA. DNA of the CDR3: TGTAGCATGCGCCCTTCCAGGGTCAAGTCCTACGAGCAGTACTTC. This sequence encodes CSMRPSRVKSYEQYF.

Relative to its sample, this clonotype is medium-sized. The chain has TRBV12-3 or TRBV12-4 and TRBJ2-2, with D possibly being TRBD1 or TRBD2 (5 bases each). V was shortened by 1 base and J by 8 bases, with 14 bases between the two germline ends. The CDR3 spans 15 residues. The CDR3: CASSLVLGRGGELFF. The CDR3 DNA sequence: TGTGCCAGCAGTTTAGTTCTGGGGCGCGGGGGGGAGCTGTTTTTT.

A word on this clonotype: One junction end disagrees with the germline gene, perhaps due to a read error. The chain joins TRBV12-3 or TRBV12-4 to TRBJ1-5; no clear D gene. The CDR3 sequence is 16 residues long. CDR3 amino acids: CASSLAVVYSNQPRYF. DNA for the CDR3: TGTGCCAGCAGTTTAGCCGTGGTATATAGCAATCAACCCCGGTATTTT.

This clonotype was counted once. This CDR3 is missing its conserved last phenylalanine or tryptophan, likely due to a read error. V gene TRBV28 combines with J gene TRBJ2-3; D call uncertain. CDR3 size: 14 residues. Per germline, CDR1 MDHEN and CDR2 SYDVKM. Trimming stripped 8 bases from V and 3 bases from J, with 15 bases between. The CDR3 nucleotides read TGTGCCAGCTCTAAGACATTGCTGACAGATACGCAGTATTTG. Translation gives CASSKTLLTDTQYL.

Regarding this clonotype: One end of the junction varies from germline; a read error may be responsible. The rearrangement uses TRBV11-2 and TRBJ2-1; tentatively, D is TRBD2 (5 bases). Germline V CDR1 and CDR2: SGHAT, FQNNGV. The CDR3 length is 15 residues. CDR3 residues: CASSFSEPLDDEQFF. CDR3 nucleotides: TGTGCCAGCAGCTTTAGCGAGCCACTCGACGATGAGCAGTTTTTC.

In its sample, this clonotype was seen once. Germline is not matched at one junction end, which may reflect a read error. The V call is TRBV11-2, the J call TRBJ1-4; weak D call: TRBD1 (6 bases). The CDR3 covers 14 residues. Germline V gives CDR1 SGHAT, CDR2 FQNNGV. The CDR3 coding sequence is TGTGACAGCAGTTTAGATCTTGGGGGGCCCAGGCTGTTTTTT. Translation: CDSSLDLGGPRLFF.

The J gene is TRBJ2-5, the V gene TRBV19; the D is unclear. The CDR3 length is 13 residues. Germline loops: CDR1 LNHDA, CDR2 SQIVND (reference sequence). DNA for the CDR3: TGTGCTAGAAGTACCAGACGGCAAGAGACCCAGTACTTC. Translating gives CARSTRRQETQYF.

Comment on this clonotype: Compared with germline, one end of the junction differs, possibly owing to a read error. The chain combines TRBV6-5 with TRBJ2-6; 12 bases align to TRBD2. Germline values: CDR1 MNHEY, CDR2 SVGAGI. This CDR3 spans 19 amino acids. Here the CDR3 DNA reads TGTGCCAGCAGTTCGTCCGGGACTAGCGGGTATTCTGGAACCAACGCCCTGACTTTC. It is translated as CASSSSGTSGYSGTNALTF.

In regard to this clonotype: At one end the junction does not follow the germline gene, possibly because of a read error. The rearrangement joins TRBV11-3 to TRBJ2-3; perhaps TRBD1 as D (6 bases). The CDR3 consists of 13 residues. The germline V gene has CDR1 SGHNT and CDR2 YENEEA. CDR3 protein: CASGLGDTDTQYF. DNA for the CDR3: TGTGCCAGCGGCTTGGGGGACACGGATACGCAGTATTTT.

About this clonotype: Sequence at one end of the junction differs from germline and may be a read error. The rearrangement uses TRBV6-2 or TRBV6-3 and TRBJ1-2; TRBD1 agrees at 7 bases. The CDR3 sequence is 13 residues long. Germline V gene sequence: CDR1 MNHEY, CDR2 SVGEGT. The CDR3 sequence: CASKAGTAYDYPF. In nucleotides, the CDR3 is TGTGCCAGCAAGGCCGGGACAGCCTATGACTACCCCTTC.

Regarding this clonotype: Mismatch with germline at one junction end may stem from a read error. V is TRBV5-1 and J is TRBJ2-1, with D perhaps being TRBD1 or TRBD2 (5 bases each). Germline-derived CDR1 and CDR2 are SGHRS and YFSETQ. CDR3 length equals 19 residues. The CDR3 DNA follows: TGCGCTAGCAGCTTGGTTTATTGTGAGGGGCGTCATCTCTACAATGAGCAGTTCTTC. Its translation is CASSLVYCEGRHLYNEQFF.

V and J are TRBV4-3 and TRBJ2-7; TRBD2 matches at 7 bases. The CDR3 extends over 16 amino acids. V lost 2 bases to trimming and J lost 5 bases; unmatched junction nucleotides: 12. The germline V gene has CDR1 LGHNA and CDR2 YSLEER. The chain's CDR3 is CASSQRLAGASHEQYF. The CDR3 DNA reads TGCGCCAGCAGCCAACGACTCGCGGGAGCAAGCCACGAGCAGTACTTC.